This T cell receptor beta chain stems from a study of cytomegalovirus exposure and HLA in healthy donors (dated by TCRdb to about 2017). Context from the whole study: According to a later analysis, one platform produced both the 110 or so validation repertoires and the roughly 640 repertoires of the first cohort. The aim of the study was to test whether cataloging public T cell receptors could identify signatures of past pathogen exposure. Along with the approximately 700-subject first cohort, a separate validation cohort of around 110 different subjects was used. The study combined high-throughput TCR immunosequencing, statistical association of individual TCRs with disease status, and machine learning to predict cytomegalovirus infection status.

The CDR1 and CDR2 encoded by the germline V gene are MGHDK and SYGVNS. CDR3 length: 13 amino acids, cysteine to phenylalanine. Kept here is only the CDR3 DNA, which spans 39 bases and is read in frame from base 1. V is shortened by 7 bases, J by 6 bases, and the region joining them spans 12 bases. What the work shows at the level of the full study, not this receptor alone: The validation cohort had no HLA typing available for a later analysis, so co-occurrence within that cohort was assessed over all 120 or so repertoires. Most TCR sequences were observed very rarely across donors, whereas some public TCRs were present in many individuals. In vitro tests confirmed that a few of the cytomegalovirus-associated TCR beta chains recognize cytomegalovirus antigens. Cytomegalovirus status was reported to be diagnosed by the classifier with high specificity and sensitivity in both the original and validation cohorts. The authors suggested that the approach could potentially be generalized to other disease states and immunological phenotypes. Of the cluster scores, 90% to 95% were above 0 in a later analysis, which found that TCRs clustered in the first cohort also tended to co-occur in the roughly 130 validation repertoires. The study gave a list of 150 to 200 TCR beta chains associated with cytomegalovirus.

Notes on this clone: Its antigen is not yet known. No base quality values were provided; no much bigger clone lies one nucleotide off.

Library creation used the immunoSEQ multiplex PCR assay. The authors processed their data as follows. To diagnose cytomegalovirus status from the catalog of TCR beta chain sequences, a statistical classification framework was built. Here the immuneACCESS table is served through TCRdb, limited to in-frame sequences with V and J called. Missing clones are a known gap in these copies; in checked studies unresolved V genes cover under half, and the rest lacks a known reason. The V and J calls and clone size were taken over from that table, and D and trimming were inferred from the DNA. This sample holds over 70,000 clones; around nine tenths were observed only once. The top ten clonotypes cover approximately 4.2% of the sample. The donors were included in the validation cohort of 100 to 150 subjects, a group kept apart from the approximately 700-subject first cohort.

Sequences were obtained from PBMCs. Rearrangement joined TRBV25-1 to TRBJ2-2; the best D guess is TRBD2, with 5 bases matching. The source is a woman aged 18-30 years in good health and CMV-seropositive. The DNA reads TGTGCCAGCACCTTTGGGCGGGCCGGGGAGCTGTTTTTT. Translated, it reads CASTFGRAGELFF.